This entry lists 17 T cell receptor beta chains sequenced from one sample in a study of blood T cell repertoires in COVID-19. Produced via immunoSEQ multiplex PCR; TCRdb's table is partial and in-frame only. The data contain 200,000 to 250,000 clones, around 87% of them singletons. Sequenced: PBMCs or T cells enriched from blood (not recorded which). The origin of the receptors is a man aged 25-45 years who had been exposed to COVID-19.

In the case of this clone: A junction boundary mismatches the germline segment, possibly from a read error. The chain is built from TRBV7-9 and TRBJ2-2; a possible D gene is TRBD1 (5 bases). Germline CDR1 is SEHNR and CDR2 is FQNEAQ (reference sequence). The CDR3 is made up of 18 amino acids. The CDR3 DNA reads as TGTGCCAGCAGTTTAGTGGGGCAGGGCGCAGGCTACACCGGGGAGCTGTTTTTT. Translation: CASSLVGQGAGYTGELFF.

This chain joins TRBV4-2 and TRBJ2-5, with a tentative D call TRBD1 (5 bases). Trimming took 4 bases from V and 5 from J, leaving 14 bases between them. The CDR3 sequence is 14 residues long. Germline loops: CDR1 LGHNA, CDR2 YNFKEQ. CDR3 region: CASSLLTPGETQYF. DNA of the CDR3: TGTGCCAGCAGCCTCCTCACGCCAGGGGAGACCCAGTACTTC.

This clone was observed once. This chain connects TRBV27 to TRBJ2-7; D is perhaps TRBD2 (5 bases). The CDR3 is made up of 14 amino acids. In germline, CDR1 is MNHEY, CDR2 SMNVEV (reference sequence). With 6 bases removed from V and 1 base from J, the gap between germline ends came to 13 bases. CDR3 bases: TGTGCCAGCAGGCGGGTGGGTGCTTCCTACGAGCAGTACTTC. Translated, it gives CASRRVGASYEQYF.

The J gene is TRBJ1-1, the V gene TRBV3-1 (or the pseudogene TRBV3-2), with D possibly TRBD1 on 6 matching bases. The germline V gene has CDR1 LGHDT and CDR2 YNNKEL (reference sequence). There are 16 residues in the CDR3. Trimming left V 1 base short and J 2 bases short, with 14 bases between. The CDR3 is CASSQVQGGGNTEAFF. CDR3 nucleotide sequence: TGTGCCAGCAGCCAAGTTCAAGGGGGGGGCAACACTGAAGCTTTCTTT.

The rearrangement uses TRBV14 and TRBJ2-1; 7 nucleotides agree with TRBD1. V was pared by 3 bases and J by 5 bases, with 7 bases of the junction left unmatched. This CDR3 spans 15 amino acids. Per the germline V gene, CDR1 is SGHDN and CDR2 is FVKESK. CDR3 sequence: CASSHPGTENNEQFF. CDR3 DNA: TGTGCCAGCAGCCACCCCGGGACAGAAAACAATGAGCAGTTCTTC.

The chain recombines TRBV30 with TRBJ1-2; 7 nucleotides match TRBD1. Losses at the gene ends were 3 bases for V and 4 bases for J; bases not matched to a gene: 5. Per the germline V gene, CDR1 is GTSNPN and CDR2 is SVGIG (reference sequence). The CDR3 sequence is 13 residues long. The CDR3 bases are TGTGCCTGGAGACAGGGGACTGGCTATGGCTACACCTTC. This encodes CAWRQGTGYGYTF.

The rearrangement uses TRBV4-1 and TRBJ1-3, with 7 positions matching TRBD1. The CDR3 loop spans 14 amino acids. J lost 6 bases, V lost 3 bases, and 5 bases had no gene match. The germline CDR1 and CDR2 sequences are MGHRA and YSYEKL. CDR3 coding DNA: TGCGCCAGCAGCCAGGCCGGGACAGTAAACACCATATATTTT. This translates into CASSQAGTVNTIYF.

This chain uses TRBV5-4 with TRBJ1-6, with 7 bases identical to TRBD1. V trimming: 4 bases; J trimming: 6 bases; junction bases outside the gene matches: 7. The CDR3 covers 15 residues. CDR1 and CDR2 from the germline V gene are SGHNT and YYREEE (reference sequence). The DNA for the CDR3 is TGTGCCAGCAGCGCTCGGACAGGATTTAATTCACCCCTCCACTTT. It codes for CASSARTGFNSPLHF.

The chain recombines TRBV6-2 or TRBV6-3 with TRBJ2-1, with D perhaps matching TRBD1 (6 bases). CDR1 is MNHEY, CDR2 SVGEGT, per germline. V was trimmed by 4 bases and J by 8 bases, leaving 9 bases between them. The length of the CDR3 is 12 residues. Here the CDR3 reads CASSFPGDEQFF. The DNA of the CDR3 is TGTGCCAGCAGTTTCCCAGGGGATGAGCAGTTCTTC.

V usage is TRBV2 and J usage is TRBJ2-7, with 12 bases fitting TRBD2. The CDR3 runs to 20 residues. CDR1 and CDR2 from the germline V gene are SNHLY and FYNNEI. Trimming removed 6 bases from V and 0 bases from J; junction bases left unmatched: 18. The CDR3 sequence: CASRQGATSGGLISSYEQYF. CDR3 nucleotides: TGTGCCAGCAGGCAGGGCGCCACTAGCGGGGGGCTTATCAGCTCCTACGAGCAGTACTTC.

The sample holds one count of this clone. This chain connects TRBV5-1 to TRBJ2-7; D might be TRBD2 (6 bases). V was cut by 0 bases and J by 5 bases, with 15 bases left in between. Per the germline V gene, CDR1 is SGHRS and CDR2 is YFSETQ. There are 15 residues in the CDR3. For the CDR3, the DNA is TGCGCCAGCAGCTTGGTGGAGGGGAGTGGCAACGAGCAGTACTTC. Residues: CASSLVEGSGNEQYF. Using reference TRBV5-1 and TRBJ2-7 for the parts outside the CDR3, the full variable domain is KAGVTQTPRYLIKTRGQQVTLSCSPISGHRSVSWYQQTPGQGLQFLFEYFSETQRNKGNFPGRFSGRQFSNSRSEMNVSTLELGDSALYLCASSLVEGSGNEQYFGPGTRLTVT.

The chain joins TRBV24-1 to TRBJ2-1, with TRBD1 identical over 9 bases. This CDR3 contains 16 residues. V gave up 2 bases and J gave up 10 bases; unmatched junction bases: 11. Germline lookup yields CDR1 KGHDR and CDR2 SFDVKD. The CDR3 sequence: CATSDYDNRGRGEQFF. CDR3 DNA sequence: TGTGCCACCAGTGATTACGACAACAGGGGGCGCGGCGAGCAGTTCTTC.

This clone occurred once. The chain joins TRBV11-3 to TRBJ2-1, with D maybe TRBD2 (5 bases). Germline CDR1 and CDR2: SGHNT and YENEEA. Trimming removed 3 bases from V and 8 bases from J, with 11 bases in between. The CDR3 contains 13 residues. This CDR3 is CASSFEGTDEQFF. Written as DNA, the CDR3 is TGTGCCAGCAGCTTTGAGGGTACCGATGAGCAGTTCTTC.

The genes are TRBV6-5 and TRBJ2-7; 7 bases align to TRBD1. CDR1 is MNHEY and CDR2 is SVGAGI in the germline V gene. CDR3 length: 14 residues. Unmatched junction bases numbered 8, after V lost 0 bases and J lost 9 bases. CDR3 bases: TGTGCCAGCAGTTACTCAGATGACAGGGTCGGGCAGTACTTC. It translates to CASSYSDDRVGQYF.

This rearrangement joins TRBV19 to TRBJ1-5; TRBD1 agrees at 7 bases. The CDR3 is made up of 14 amino acids. Germline CDR1 and CDR2: LNHDA and SQIVND (reference sequence). V dropped 5 bases and J dropped 7; count of bases not matched to a gene: 8. CDR3 region: CASSLTGDRQPQHF. The CDR3 nucleotides read TGTGCCAGTAGTCTCACAGGGGATAGGCAGCCCCAGCATTTT.

The chain uses TRBV7-2 and TRBJ2-7; weak D call: TRBD2 (5 bases). In germline, CDR1 is SGHTA, CDR2 FQGNSA. The CDR3 extends over 16 amino acids. V was shortened by 5 bases and J by 2 bases, with 19 bases between the two germline ends. The CDR3 nucleotides are TGTGCCAGCAGCCCACTCGGGATCGGGTCCCCCTACGAGCAGTACTTC. The encoded protein is CASSPLGIGSPYEQYF.

V is TRBV21-1 and J is TRBJ1-1. TRBV21-1 is shown as a pseudogene. This CDR3 contains 13 residues. The CDR3 is CASSKERGTEAFF. Here the CDR3 DNA reads TGTGCCAGCAGCAAAGAACGAGGGACTGAAGCTTTCTTT.